This paragraph covers one T cell receptor (beta chain) sequence. Antigen unknown. This sample is part of a study of graft-versus-host responses after intestinal transplantation. Study in general: Every one of the recipients received anti-thymocyte globulin induction and afterwards took tacrolimus and steroids for 3 to 4 years.

Study findings and constraints: Recipient bone marrow held GvH clones, some seen earlier in ileum or blood.

Produced via immunoSEQ multiplex PCR; TCRdb's table is partial and in-frame only. The sample has approximately 110,000 clones; roughly 93% are singletons. This CDR3 spans 13 amino acids. V was pared by 2 bases and J by 1 base, with 5 bases between. CDR1 and CDR2 (germline): WNHNN, SYGVQD (reference sequence). Specimen: unstimulated CD8+ T cells sorted from spleen or lymph node cells, collected before transplant. V is TRBV10-1 and J is TRBJ2-5; D is uncertain. This receptor was obtained from a human donor who was the organ donor for an intestinal transplant. The CDR3 DNA reads as TGCGCCAGCAGTGAGGGCACCCAAGAGACCCAGTACTTC. Its translation: CASSEGTQETQYF.